The entry below describes one TCR beta chain. The target antigen is unknown. Only in-frame clones appear in the TCRdb table, and some are missing; sequencing was by immunoSEQ multiplex PCR. The sample lists about 49,000 clones, less than 90% occurring once. The sample belongs to a study of glioma-infiltrating T cells after dendritic cell vaccination. Overall study context: Monocyte-derived dendritic cells, cultured less than 9 days with IL-4 and GM-CSF, were pulsed with autologous tumor lysate. Study observations and caveats: Higher TCR clonality did not directly relate to longer survival.

This CDR3 spans 16 amino acids. The V end lost 3 bases, the J end lost 5 bases, and 17 bases lay between the germline ends. V is TRBV6-7 and J is TRBJ1-5; D uncertain. TRBV6-7 belongs to the ORF category, with a function that is uncertain. Sequenced here: blood, sampled before dendritic cell vaccination. The sequence derives from a human donor with glioblastoma. The CDR3 nucleotides read TGTGCCAGCAGTTATCTCCACTATAAAGGTTATCAGCCCCAGCATTTT. It specifies CASSYLHYKGYQPQHF.